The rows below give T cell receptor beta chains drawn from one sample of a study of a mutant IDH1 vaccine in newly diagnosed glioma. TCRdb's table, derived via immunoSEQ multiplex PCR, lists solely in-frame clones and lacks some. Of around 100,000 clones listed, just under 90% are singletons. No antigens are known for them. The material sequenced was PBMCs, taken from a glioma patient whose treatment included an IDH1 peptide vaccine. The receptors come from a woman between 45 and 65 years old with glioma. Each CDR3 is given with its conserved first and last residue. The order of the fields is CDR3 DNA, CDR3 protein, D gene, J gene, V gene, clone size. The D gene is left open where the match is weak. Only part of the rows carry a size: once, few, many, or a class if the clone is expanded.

TGTGCCAGCAGTTCCTGGGACAGGTACACAGATACGCAGTATTTT | CASSSWDRYTDTQYF | TRBD1 | TRBJ2-3 | TRBV27 | .
TGTGCCAGTAGTATAGGAGGACGGAGATTGAACACTGAAGCTTTCTTT | CASSIGGRRLNTEAFF | . | TRBJ1-1 | TRBV19 | .
TGTGCCAGCAGCTTGGCCATACAGGGAAGCAATCAGCCCCAGCATTTT | CASSLAIQGSNQPQHF | . | TRBJ1-5 | TRBV5-6 | once
TGTGCCTGGAGTGTTCGGGGGCCCAGGGAGCAGTACTTC | CAWSVRGPREQYF | . | TRBJ2-7 | TRBV30 | .
TGTGCCAGCAGCTTAGTCGCGATTTCCTACGAGCAGTACTTC | CASSLVAISYEQYF | . | TRBJ2-7 | TRBV7-9 | .
TGTGCCAGCAGCCCCGGGGCTGGAAACACCATATATTTT | CASSPGAGNTIYF | . | TRBJ1-3 | TRBV7-3 | .
TGTGCCAGCAGCGGAGGACAGGGCGTAAGCTCTGGGGCCAACGTCCTGACTTTC | CASSGGQGVSSGANVLTF | TRBD1 | TRBJ2-6 | TRBV9 | .
TGTGCCAGCAGCCAAGCTGGCCGGGGCAGCATTGAAGCTTTCTTT | CASSQAGRGSIEAFF | . | TRBJ1-1 | TRBV4-2 | .
TGTGCCAGCTCACTAAGACAGGGGATGGACACTGAAGCTTTCTTT | CASSLRQGMDTEAFF | TRBD1 | TRBJ1-1 | TRBV18 | .
TGTGCCAGCACACTTCGCGGTGAAGCTTTCTTT | CASTLRGEAFF | . | TRBJ1-1 | TRBV6-5 | .
TGCGCCAGCAGCTTGGTGGGGGAAACAGGGAGTTCCGGCTACACCTTC | CASSLVGETGSSGYTF | . | TRBJ1-2 | TRBV5-1 | .
TGCGCCAGCAGCTATCAGGGGCCAGGAGAGACCCAGTACTTC | CASSYQGPGETQYF | . | TRBJ2-5 | TRBV5-1 | .
TGTGCCTGGAGTGCTCTAGCGGGAGCAGACAATGAGCAGTTCTTC | CAWSALAGADNEQFF | TRBD2 | TRBJ2-1 | TRBV30 | once
TGTGCCAGCAGCTTAGAGCCCACGGGACAGTCTAGCAATCAGCCCCAGCATTTT | CASSLEPTGQSSNQPQHF | TRBD1 | TRBJ1-5 | TRBV7-8 | .
TGTGCCAGCAGCTCGGGACTAGCAAGGGATACGCAGTATTTT | CASSSGLARDTQYF | TRBD2 | TRBJ2-3 | TRBV7-3 | .
TGTGCCAGCAGCTTAGCGGATACGCAGTATTTT | CASSLADTQYF | . | TRBJ2-3 | TRBV7-6 | .
TGCGCCAGCAGCTCTCAGGGACACGAGCAGTACTTC | CASSSQGHEQYF | . | TRBJ2-7 | TRBV5-1 | .
TGTGCCAGCAGTACCCACGGGCAGGGCGGTACAGATACGCAGTATTTT | CASSTHGQGGTDTQYF | . | TRBJ2-3 | TRBV28 | .
TGTGCCACCGGACCGGGACAGGGGGTTGAAAAACTGTTTTTT | CATGPGQGVEKLFF | TRBD1 | TRBJ1-4 | TRBV10-3 | .
TGTGCCAGCAGCCCCATAAGTTGGGGGCGAGGGCAGCCCCAGCATTTT | CASSPISWGRGQPQHF | . | TRBJ1-5 | TRBV28 | .
TGTGCCAGCAGTTACTCTGGACAGCCAACCTACGAGCAGTACTTC | CASSYSGQPTYEQYF | . | TRBJ2-7 | TRBV6-6 | .
TGCGCCAGCAGCCAAGGGACTAGCGGGAGCAATGAGCAGTTCTTC | CASSQGTSGSNEQFF | TRBD2 | TRBJ2-1 | TRBV4-1 | .
TGTGCCAGTAGTATGCAGAGGATAACTAATGAAAAACTGTTTTTT | CASSMQRITNEKLFF | . | TRBJ1-4 | TRBV19 | .
TGTGCCAGTCACCCCAGGGGCCTAAACTCACCCCTCCACTTT | CASHPRGLNSPLHF | . | TRBJ1-6 | TRBV6-1 | once
TGCGCCAGCAGCGGCCGGGGAACTTATAGCAATCAGCCCCAGCATTTT | CASSGRGTYSNQPQHF | . | TRBJ1-5 | TRBV5-1 | .
TGTGCCAGCAGTGAAGCGCTTTGGGGACAGGGGAGCCAAGAGACCCAGTACTTC | CASSEALWGQGSQETQYF | TRBD1 | TRBJ2-5 | TRBV6-1 | .
TGTGCCAGCAGCTTAATGCCAGCGGGAGGACGGGCCGGGGAGCTGTTTTTT | CASSLMPAGGRAGELFF | TRBD2 | TRBJ2-2 | TRBV7-3 | .
TGTGCCAGCAGCCTGACAGGGGTTGGAAACACCATATATTTT | CASSLTGVGNTIYF | TRBD1 | TRBJ1-3 | TRBV25-1 | .
TGTGCCAGCAGCCCTCGACTAGCTGATACAGATACGCAGTATTTT | CASSPRLADTDTQYF | TRBD2 | TRBJ2-3 | TRBV9 | .
TGTGCCAGCAGCCCGTCCCTTAACAGGGGTCAGCCCCAGCATTTT | CASSPSLNRGQPQHF | TRBD1 | TRBJ1-5 | TRBV5-6 | few
TGTGCCAGCAGTTACGAGGGGGGGAGGACCGGGGAGCTGTTTTTT | CASSYEGGRTGELFF | . | TRBJ2-2 | TRBV6-6 | .
TGTGCCAGCAAAAAACGGGGGCTAGCGTATAATGAGCAGTTCTTC | CASKKRGLAYNEQFF | . | TRBJ2-1 | TRBV28 | .
TGTGCCAGCAGCGTAGAACCGGGATCCCCCTACGAGCAGTACTTC | CASSVEPGSPYEQYF | . | TRBJ2-7 | TRBV9 | .
TGTGCCAGCAGACCGATCAGGACTAGCTTGGGCGAGCAGTACTTC | CASRPIRTSLGEQYF | TRBD2 | TRBJ2-7 | TRBV11-2 | .
TGCAGCGTCATAGCGGGATCGAACACCGGGGAGCTGTTTTTT | CSVIAGSNTGELFF | TRBD2 | TRBJ2-2 | TRBV29-1 | .
TGCGCCACTACCGGGACAGGGGACACCGGGGAGCTGTTTTTT | CATTGTGDTGELFF | TRBD1 | TRBJ2-2 | TRBV5-1 | .
TGTGCCAGCAGTTCCCGGGGCTGGAATAGTGAAAAACTGTTTTTT | CASSSRGWNSEKLFF | . | TRBJ1-4 | TRBV6-1 | .
TGTGCCAGCAGATCCGCCTTCCGGGACGGGGCGTACAATGAGCAGTTCTTC | CASRSAFRDGAYNEQFF | . | TRBJ2-1 | TRBV28 | .
TGTGCCAGCAGCCCCCACGGTGAGCAGTTCTTC | CASSPHGEQFF | . | TRBJ2-1 | TRBV28 | .